These T cell receptor beta chains were read from a single sample in a study of shared clonotypes between healthy human individuals. Sequencing was performed with immunoSEQ multiplex PCR; in TCRdb, only in-frame clones are kept and a portion is missing. This table holds 2,500,000 or so clones, roughly 93% found once. Sample: naive CD4+ T cells from PBMCs. Every receptor here comes from a man in his late teens or twenties in good health. Some clones in this sample may be carry-over from other donors' samples. The CDR3 runs from the conserved cysteine through the conserved F or W. The D gene is left open where the match is weak. Expanded clones get a size class; other rows say once, few or many, or leave the size out.

>17|TRBV11-2|NA|TRBD2|TRBJ2-2
CASSSRRVAGRTGELFF
TGTGCCAGCAGCTCCCGCCGAGTAGCGGGACGAACCGGGGAGCTGTTTTTT
>16|TRBV4-3|NA|TRBD2|TRBJ2-1
CASNPRTSGTYNEQFF
TGCGCCAGCAACCCCCGGACTAGCGGGACGTACAATGAGCAGTTCTTC
>15|TRBV19|once|TRBD2|TRBJ2-7
CASSLEAGSSYEQYF
TGTGCCAGTAGCCTCGAAGCGGGGAGCTCCTACGAGCAGTACTTC
>15|TRBV5-1|NA|TRBD1|TRBJ1-4
CASSPEGAQGEKLFF
TGCGCCAGCAGCCCCGAGGGGGCCCAGGGTGAAAAACTGTTTTTT
>15|TRBV30|NA|TRBD1|TRBJ2-7
CAWSVTGTGGALQYF
TGTGCCTGGAGTGTAACCGGGACAGGGGGCGCTTTGCAGTACTTC
>16|TRBV5-4|NA|NA|TRBJ1-4
CASSRGQERDNEKLFF
TGTGCCAGCAGCCGTGGCCAAGAAAGGGATAATGAAAAACTGTTTTTT
>17|TRBV14|NA|NA|TRBJ1-6
CASSQGRAALLNSPLHF
TGTGCCAGCAGCCAAGGTCGGGCCGCTTTGCTAAATTCACCCCTCCACTTT
>15|TRBV7-9|NA|TRBD1|TRBJ1-2
CASSLNRGRGYGYTF
TGTGCCAGCAGCTTAAACAGGGGGCGCGGGTATGGCTACACCTTC
>15|TRBV7-2|NA|NA|TRBJ2-5
CASSLVVGVGETQYF
TGTGCCAGCAGCTTAGTGGTTGGGGTTGGGGAGACCCAGTACTTC
>14|TRBV5-1|NA|NA|TRBJ2-7
CASSLSGDSYEQYF
TGCGCCAGCAGCTTGTCAGGGGACTCCTACGAGCAGTACTTC
>15|TRBV9|once|NA|TRBJ1-2
CASSPKLGANYGYTF
TGTGCCAGCAGCCCCAAGTTGGGGGCTAACTATGGCTACACCTTC
>11|TRBV11-2|NA|NA|TRBJ2-7
CASSSTYEQYF
TGTGCCAGCAGCTCCACTTACGAGCAGTACTTC
>14|TRBV11-2|NA|NA|TRBJ2-7
CASSPRRVAYEQYF
TGTGCCAGCAGCCCCCGACGGGTCGCCTACGAGCAGTACTTC
>15|TRBV5-1|NA|TRBD1|TRBJ2-7
CASSQDRGLMSEQYF
TGCGCCAGCAGCCAGGACAGGGGGCTTATGTCCGAGCAGTACTTC
>16|TRBV7-3|NA|TRBD1|TRBJ2-2
CASSPGQGVNTGELFF
TGTGCCAGCAGCCCAGGACAGGGGGTGAACACCGGGGAGCTGTTTTTT
>15|TRBV15|NA|NA|TRBJ1-2
CATSRDKGPGRGYTF
TGTGCCACCAGCAGAGATAAGGGGCCCGGGCGGGGCTACACCTTC
>15|TRBV19|NA|TRBD1|TRBJ1-5
CASSPDRAGNQPQHF
TGTGCCAGTAGTCCGGACAGGGCCGGCAATCAGCCCCAGCATTTT
>14|TRBV29-1|NA|NA|TRBJ2-1
CSVDGTVSYNEQFF
TGCAGCGTTGATGGTACAGTGTCTTACAATGAGCAGTTCTTC
>14|TRBV7-2|NA|NA|TRBJ1-2
CASSLKGQAGTYTF
TGTGCCAGCAGCTTAAAGGGGCAGGCGGGGACCTACACCTTC
>14|TRBV7-2|NA|NA|TRBJ1-1
CASSPGTANTEAFF
TGTGCCAGCAGTCCCGGGACGGCGAACACTGAAGCTTTCTTT
>10|TRBV28|NA|NA|TRBJ1-6
CASSPPRPHF
TGTGCCAGCAGTCCCCCACGGCCCCACTTT
>15|TRBV28|NA|TRBD1|TRBJ1-1
CASSPGHRGGTEAFF
TGTGCCAGCAGCCCGGGCCACAGGGGAGGCACTGAAGCTTTCTTT
>15|TRBV5-1|NA|TRBD2|TRBJ2-3
CASGQLAATGDTQYF
TGCGCCAGCGGACAACTAGCGGCGACGGGAGATACGCAGTATTTT
>13|TRBV29-1|NA|TRBD1|TRBJ1-1
CSVNRGPNTEAFF
TGCAGCGTTAACAGGGGTCCTAACACTGAAGCTTTCTTT
>13|TRBV7-9|NA|TRBD1|TRBJ1-2
CASSQGQGFGYTF
TGTGCCAGCAGCCAGGGACAGGGATTTGGCTACACCTTC
>15|TRBV19|NA|NA|TRBJ1-5
CASSLETVSNQPQHF
TGTGCCAGTAGTTTGGAGACAGTGAGCAATCAGCCCCAGCATTTT
>15|TRBV11-2|NA|NA|TRBJ2-2
CASSPQAGPWGELFF
TGTGCCAGCAGCCCTCAGGCAGGGCCGTGGGGGGAGCTGTTTTTT
>15|TRBV19|NA|NA|TRBJ1-4
CASSITPLWREKLFF
TGTGCCAGTAGTATAACACCGTTATGGAGAGAAAAACTGTTTTTT
>13|TRBV18|NA|NA|TRBJ1-2
CASSPPGGNGYTF
TGTGCCAGCTCACCACCAGGGGGAAATGGCTACACCTTC
>18|TRBV7-3|NA|NA|TRBJ1-5
CASRVGPDSRFSNQPQHF
TGTGCCAGCAGGGTAGGACCGGACAGCCGTTTTAGCAATCAGCCCCAGCATTTT
>15|TRBV28|NA|NA|TRBJ1-2
CASSERAGGNYGYTF
TGTGCCAGCAGCGAAAGGGCGGGGGGCAACTATGGCTACACCTTC
>14|TRBV6-6|NA|NA|TRBJ1-1
CASRVAGEGSEAFF
TGTGCCAGCAGGGTGGCAGGGGAGGGTTCTGAAGCTTTCTTT
>15|TRBV7-2|NA|NA|TRBJ1-1
CASRDGSGTNTEAFF
TGTGCCAGCAGAGACGGATCCGGGACGAACACTGAAGCTTTCTTT
>15|TRBV6-5|NA|TRBD2|TRBJ2-7
CASSYHSGSSYEQYF
TGTGCCAGCAGTTACCACAGCGGGAGCTCCTACGAGCAGTACTTC
>14|TRBV11-2|once|NA|TRBJ2-7
CASSPRALIYEQYF
TGTGCCAGCAGCCCACGGGCCCTTATCTACGAGCAGTACTTC
>14|TRBV7-2|NA|NA|TRBJ2-3
CASSSTGWADTQYF
TGTGCCAGCAGCTCGACAGGATGGGCAGATACGCAGTATTTT
>13|TRBV6-6|NA|NA|TRBJ1-6
CASRTHGNSPLHF
TGTGCCAGCCGGACTCACGGGAATTCACCCCTCCACTTT
>19|TRBV4-1|NA|NA|TRBJ2-6
CASSQDHGPRGTGANVLTF
TGCGCCAGCAGCCAAGATCATGGACCCCGGGGGACCGGGGCCAACGTCCTGACTTTC
>14|TRBV6-5|NA|NA|TRBJ1-5
CASSPTNGGEPQHF
TGTGCCAGCAGCCCTACTAACGGTGGGGAGCCCCAGCATTTT
>13|TRBV6-4|NA|NA|TRBJ1-4
CAIRDAGSEKLFF
TGTGCCATCAGGGACGCTGGAAGTGAAAAACTGTTTTTT